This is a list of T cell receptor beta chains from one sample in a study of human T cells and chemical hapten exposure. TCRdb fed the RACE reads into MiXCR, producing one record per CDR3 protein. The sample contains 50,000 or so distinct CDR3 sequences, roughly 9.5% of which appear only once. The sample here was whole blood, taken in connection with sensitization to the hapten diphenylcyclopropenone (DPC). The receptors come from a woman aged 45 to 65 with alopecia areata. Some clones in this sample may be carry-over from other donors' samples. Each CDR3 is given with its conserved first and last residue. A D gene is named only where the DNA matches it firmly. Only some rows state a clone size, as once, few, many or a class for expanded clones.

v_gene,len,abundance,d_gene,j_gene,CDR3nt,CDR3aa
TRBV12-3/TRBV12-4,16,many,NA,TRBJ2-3,TGTGCCAGCAGTTTCTCGTTAGGCGGGAGCACAGATACGCAGTATTTT,CASSFSLGGSTDTQYF
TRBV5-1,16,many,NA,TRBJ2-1,TGCGCCAGCAGCTCCTATGAGGGGAGCTCCTACAATGAGCAGTTCTTC,CASSSYEGSSYNEQFF
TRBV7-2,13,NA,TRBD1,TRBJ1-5,TGTGCCAGCAGCTTACAGGGGGGCCAGCCCCAGCATTTT,CASSLQGGQPQHF
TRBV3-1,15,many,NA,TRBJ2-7,TGTGCCAGCAGCCACGCCGGGACCGCGGACTACGAGCAGTACTTC,CASSHAGTADYEQYF
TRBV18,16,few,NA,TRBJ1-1,TGTGCCAGCTCACCACCGGTCGCAGGGTCCGGCACTGAAGCTTTCTTT,CASSPPVAGSGTEAFF
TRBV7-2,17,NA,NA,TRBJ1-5,TGTGCCAGCAGCGCCCAGCCGATCGAGGGACTGGTGCAGCCCCAGCATTTT,CASSAQPIEGLVQPQHF
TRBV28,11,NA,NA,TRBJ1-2,TGTGCCGCGACAACTGGCTATGGCTACACCTTC,CAATTGYGYTF
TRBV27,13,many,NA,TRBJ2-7,TGTGCCAGCAGCTTACAGAGAGGCTACGAGCAGTACTTC,CASSLQRGYEQYF
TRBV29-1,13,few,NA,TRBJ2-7,TGCAGCACTGGGGGGGGCGCCCGGGGCGAGCAGTACTTC,CSTGGGARGEQYF
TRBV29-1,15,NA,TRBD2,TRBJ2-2,TGCAGCGCTAGACTAGCGGGAGCGGAAACCGGGGAGCTGTTTTTT,CSARLAGAETGELFF
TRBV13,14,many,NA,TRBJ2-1,TGTGCCAACAGCCTACGGAGGACGAACAATGAGCAGTTCTTC,CANSLRRTNNEQFF
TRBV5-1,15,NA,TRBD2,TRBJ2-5,TGCGCCAGCAGCTGGGGGACTAGCGGACAGGGGACCCAGTACTTC,CASSWGTSGQGTQYF
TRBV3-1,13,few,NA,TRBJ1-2,TGTGCCAGCAGCCAAGTCGGGGCGGCTGGCTACACCTTC,CASSQVGAAGYTF
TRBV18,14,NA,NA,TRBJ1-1,TGTGCCAGCTCACCCGGCCGGAAGAACACTGAAGCTTTCTTT,CASSPGRKNTEAFF
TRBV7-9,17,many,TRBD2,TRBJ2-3,TGTGCCAGCAGCTTGGACCAACTAGCGGGAGGGCCAGATACGCAGTATTTT,CASSLDQLAGGPDTQYF
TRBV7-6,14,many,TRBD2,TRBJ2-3,TGTGCCAGCAGCTCAAGACTAGCAACAAATACGCAGTATTTT,CASSSRLATNTQYF
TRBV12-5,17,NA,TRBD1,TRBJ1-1,TGTGCTAGTGGTTCCCCTGGCTCAGGGGGCGAGAACACTGAAGCTTTCTTT,CASGSPGSGGENTEAFF
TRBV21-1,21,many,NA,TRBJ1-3,TGTGCCAGCAGCAAATCCGACTTCGTTACAGGGGAAGAATCCTCTGGAAACACCATATATTTT,CASSKSDFVTGEESSGNTIYF
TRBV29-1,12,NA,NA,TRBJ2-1,TGCAGCGTCCTCAGCTCCTACAATGAGCAGTTCTTC,CSVLSSYNEQFF
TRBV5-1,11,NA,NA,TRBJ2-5,TGCGCCAGCAGAAAGGAAGAGACCCAGTACTTC,CASRKEETQYF
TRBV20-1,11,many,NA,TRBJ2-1,TGCAGTGCTAAGAGCTACAATGAGCAGTTCTTC,CSAKSYNEQFF
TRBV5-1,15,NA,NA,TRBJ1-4,TGCGCCAGCAGCTTGGAGGACCCAACTAATGAAAAACTGTTTTTT,CASSLEDPTNEKLFF
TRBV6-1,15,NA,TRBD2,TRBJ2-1,TGTGCCAGCGAGACTAGCGGGAGTCCCTACAATGAGCAGTTCTTC,CASETSGSPYNEQFF
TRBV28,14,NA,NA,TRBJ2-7,TGTGCCAGCAGTTCCCCCAGGGCGCCCTACGAGCAGTACTTC,CASSSPRAPYEQYF
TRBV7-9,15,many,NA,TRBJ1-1,TGTGCCAGCAGCTTATCTAGAGGGGGGAACACTGAAGCTTTCTTT,CASSLSRGGNTEAFF
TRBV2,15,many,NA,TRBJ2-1,TGTGCCAGCGCCCTGGACCAGAGCTCCTACAATGAGCAGTTCTTC,CASALDQSSYNEQFF
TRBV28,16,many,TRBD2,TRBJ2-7,TGTGCCAGCAGTTACTTGAGCGGGAGGGCCACCCACGAGCAGTACTTC,CASSYLSGRATHEQYF
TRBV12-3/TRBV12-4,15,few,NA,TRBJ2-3,TGTGCCAGCAGTTTAGCGGCCAGATTGTCAGATACGCAGTATTTT,CASSLAARLSDTQYF
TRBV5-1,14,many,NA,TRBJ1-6,TGCGCCAGCAGCTTGAACGGGCCCAATTCACCCCTCCACTTT,CASSLNGPNSPLHF
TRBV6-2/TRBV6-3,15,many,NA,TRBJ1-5,TGTGCCAGCAGCCCCGGTATGGGGCCGAATCAGCCCCAGCATTTT,CASSPGMGPNQPQHF
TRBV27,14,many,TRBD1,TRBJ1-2,TGTGCCAGCAGTTCCGCCGGGACAGGGCATGGCTACACCTTC,CASSSAGTGHGYTF
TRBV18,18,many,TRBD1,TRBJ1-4,TGTGCCAGCTCACCCCGTCCCAGGGGGCGGGAGTCTAATGAAAAACTGTTTTTT,CASSPRPRGRESNEKLFF
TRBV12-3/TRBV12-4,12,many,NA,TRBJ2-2,TGTGCCAGCACAGGGATAACAGGGGAGCTGTTTTTT,CASTGITGELFF
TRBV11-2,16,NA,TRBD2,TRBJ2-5,TGTGCCAGCAGCCCAACCAGACTAGCGGGGAAAGAGACCCAGTACTTC,CASSPTRLAGKETQYF
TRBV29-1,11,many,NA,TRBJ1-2,TGCAGCGTTCCAGCTAACTATGGCTACACCTTC,CSVPANYGYTF
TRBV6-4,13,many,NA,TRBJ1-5,TGTGCCAGCAGTGACAGGGGTGGACAGCCCCAGCATTTT,CASSDRGGQPQHF
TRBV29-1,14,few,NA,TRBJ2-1,TGCAGCGTCGGACCGCCAGGGATAGTCGATGAGCAGTTCTTC,CSVGPPGIVDEQFF
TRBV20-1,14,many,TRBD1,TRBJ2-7,TGCAGTGCTAGAGGGACAGGGAAAGGGTACGAGCAGTACTTC,CSARGTGKGYEQYF
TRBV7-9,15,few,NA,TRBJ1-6,TGTGCCAGCAGCTTACTCTCGGCTTATAATTCACCCCTCCACTTT,CASSLLSAYNSPLHF
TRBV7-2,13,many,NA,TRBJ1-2,TGTGCCAGCAGCTCCCACCCCGATATAGGCTACACCTTC,CASSSHPDIGYTF
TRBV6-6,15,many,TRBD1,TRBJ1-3,TGTGCCAGCAGTGACGAAACTGACAGGGGCCACACCATATATTTT,CASSDETDRGHTIYF
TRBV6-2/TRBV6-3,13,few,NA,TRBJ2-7,TGTGCCAGCAGTCGTCGCACAGGGAGCGAGCAGTACTTC,CASSRRTGSEQYF
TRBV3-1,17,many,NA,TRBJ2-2,TGTGCCAGCAGCCAAGAAACGAGGACAGCGAACACCGGGGAGCTGTTTTTT,CASSQETRTANTGELFF
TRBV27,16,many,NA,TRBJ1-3,TGTGCCAGCAGTTCGTCCCAGGTTAACTCTGGAAACACCATATATTTT,CASSSSQVNSGNTIYF
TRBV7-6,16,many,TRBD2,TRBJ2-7,TGTGCCAGCAGCCCCCCCGTAGCGGGTTACTCCTACGAGCAGTACTTC,CASSPPVAGYSYEQYF
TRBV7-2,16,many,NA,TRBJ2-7,TGTGCCAGCAGCCTAAACCCAGGGAGGAGCTCCTACGAGCAGTACTTC,CASSLNPGRSSYEQYF
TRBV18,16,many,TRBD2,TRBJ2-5,TGTGTCAGCTCTCCTCCGGGACTAAGGTACCAAGAGACCCAGTACTTC,CVSSPPGLRYQETQYF
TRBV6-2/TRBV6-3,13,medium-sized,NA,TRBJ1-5,TGTGCCAGCAGGATTGGGAGCAATCAGCCCCAGCATTTT,CASRIGSNQPQHF
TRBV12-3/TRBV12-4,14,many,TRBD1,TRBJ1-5,TGTGCCAGCAGTGTGGGACAGGGTCGTCAGCCCCAGCATTTT,CASSVGQGRQPQHF
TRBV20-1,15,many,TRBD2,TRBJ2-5,TGCAGTGCTTCCTGGACTAGCGGGAGTAGGGAGACCCAGTACTTC,CSASWTSGSRETQYF
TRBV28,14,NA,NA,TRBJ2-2,TGTGCCAGTTACCCGACCCGAGACACCGGGGAGCTGTTTTTT,CASYPTRDTGELFF
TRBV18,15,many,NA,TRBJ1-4,TGTGCCAGCTCACCCCCGACTCCGATGAGGGAAAAACTGTTTTTT,CASSPPTPMREKLFF
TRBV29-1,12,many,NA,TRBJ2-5,TGCAGCGTTGATCAGGGGTCGGAGACCCAGTACTTC,CSVDQGSETQYF
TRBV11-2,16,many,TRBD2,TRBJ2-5,TGTGCCAGCAGCTTAGAGGGACTAGCGGGGCCAGGGTCCCAGTACTTC,CASSLEGLAGPGSQYF
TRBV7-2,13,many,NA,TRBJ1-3,TGTGCCAGCAGCTTAGCTTCCGTAAACACCATATATTTT,CASSLASVNTIYF
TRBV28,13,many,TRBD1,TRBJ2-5,TGTGCCAGCAGTTTGAGGGGGCCAGAGACCCAGTACTTC,CASSLRGPETQYF
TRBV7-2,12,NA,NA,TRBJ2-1,TGTGCCAGCAGCTTCCCCCGGGGTGAGCAGTTCTTC,CASSFPRGEQFF